The rows below give T cell receptor beta chains drawn from one sample of a study of blood T cell repertoires in COVID-19. Measured with immunoSEQ multiplex PCR; TCRdb has only the in-frame clones, and not every one. The data contain more than 65,000 clones, 91% of them singletons. Specimen: peripheral blood. These receptors all come from a human donor in a cohort sampled during active COVID-19. CDR3s include the opening cysteine and the closing phenylalanine or tryptophan. The D gene is left open where the match is weak. Clone sizes are given selectively: once, few, many, or a class where the clone is expanded.

clone size: .; V gene: TRBV7-2; D gene: TRBD1; J gene: TRBJ1-2; CDR3 protein: CASSSTGVGDGYTF; CDR3 DNA: TGTGCCAGCAGCTCTACAGGGGTTGGAGATGGCTACACCTTC
clone size: .; V gene: TRBV27; D gene: .; J gene: TRBJ1-1; CDR3 protein: CASSFRSPYGTEAFF; CDR3 DNA: TGTGCCAGCAGTTTCCGGAGTCCCTACGGCACTGAAGCTTTCTTT
clone size: .; V gene: TRBV5-4; D gene: .; J gene: TRBJ1-6; CDR3 protein: CASSFRAGTSLNSPLHF; CDR3 DNA: TGTGCCAGCAGCTTTCGTGCGGGGACCTCCTTAAATTCACCCCTCCACTTT
clone size: .; V gene: TRBV28; D gene: TRBD1; J gene: TRBJ1-1; CDR3 protein: CASSLVADRGAFF; CDR3 DNA: TGTGCCAGCAGTTTAGTAGCTGACAGGGGAGCTTTCTTT
clone size: .; V gene: TRBV2; D gene: TRBD1; J gene: TRBJ1-4; CDR3 protein: CASGQATNEKLFF; CDR3 DNA: TGTGCCAGCGGACAGGCAACTAATGAAAAACTGTTTTTT
clone size: .; V gene: TRBV18; D gene: .; J gene: TRBJ2-3; CDR3 protein: CASSPQGGRLPRTDTQYF; CDR3 DNA: TGTGCCAGCTCTCCGCAGGGTGGAAGGCTTCCCCGCACAGATACGCAGTATTTT
clone size: .; V gene: TRBV6-2/TRBV6-3; D gene: .; J gene: TRBJ2-7; CDR3 protein: CASSRRQETYEQYF; CDR3 DNA: TGTGCCAGCAGTCGTCGACAGGAAACCTACGAGCAGTACTTC
clone size: .; V gene: TRBV7-9; D gene: TRBD2; J gene: TRBJ2-1; CDR3 protein: CASSLTAGGTYNEQFF; CDR3 DNA: TGTGCCAGCAGCTTAACAGCGGGGGGGACTTACAATGAGCAGTTCTTC
clone size: .; V gene: TRBV14; D gene: .; J gene: TRBJ2-7; CDR3 protein: CASRGGGRYEQYF; CDR3 DNA: TGTGCCAGCCGAGGAGGGGGCAGGTACGAGCAGTACTTC
clone size: .; V gene: TRBV25-1; D gene: TRBD2; J gene: TRBJ2-1; CDR3 protein: CASSEGGRVHEQFF; CDR3 DNA: TGTGCCAGCAGTGAGGGGGGGAGGGTCCATGAGCAGTTCTTC
clone size: .; V gene: TRBV2; D gene: TRBD1; J gene: TRBJ1-3; CDR3 protein: CASSEWGVGGAFSGNTIYF; CDR3 DNA: TGTGCCAGCAGTGAGTGGGGGGTAGGGGGCGCCTTCTCTGGAAACACCATATATTTT
clone size: .; V gene: TRBV4-1; D gene: TRBD1; J gene: TRBJ1-6; CDR3 protein: CASTHGDSDSPLHF; CDR3 DNA: TGCGCCAGCACCCATGGGGACAGTGATTCACCCCTCCACTTT
clone size: few; V gene: TRBV19; D gene: .; J gene: TRBJ2-7; CDR3 protein: CASRNLASKTYEQYF; CDR3 DNA: TGTGCCAGTAGGAACCTAGCGTCAAAAACCTACGAGCAGTACTTC
clone size: .; V gene: TRBV10-3; D gene: TRBD2; J gene: TRBJ2-7; CDR3 protein: CAISESKRGTDEQYF; CDR3 DNA: TGTGCCATCAGTGAGTCCAAGCGGGGGACGGACGAGCAGTACTTC
clone size: .; V gene: TRBV11-2; D gene: .; J gene: TRBJ2-7; CDR3 protein: CASSPLRGLTYSYEQYF; CDR3 DNA: TGTGCCAGCAGCCCTCTAAGGGGACTTACATACTCCTACGAGCAGTACTTC
clone size: .; V gene: TRBV9; D gene: TRBD1; J gene: TRBJ1-3; CDR3 protein: CASSQRNTGGSGNTIYF; CDR3 DNA: TGTGCCAGCAGTCAAAGAAACACAGGGGGATCGGGAAACACCATATATTTT
clone size: .; V gene: TRBV2; D gene: .; J gene: TRBJ1-2; CDR3 protein: CASSEAGGYTF; CDR3 DNA: TGTGCCAGCAGTGAAGCCGGGGGCTACACCTTC
clone size: .; V gene: TRBV5-6; D gene: TRBD2; J gene: TRBJ2-7; CDR3 protein: CASSYGLAAEQYF; CDR3 DNA: TGTGCCAGCAGCTATGGACTAGCGGCCGAGCAGTACTTC
clone size: .; V gene: TRBV29-1; D gene: TRBD1; J gene: TRBJ1-1; CDR3 protein: CSVEQGATEAFF; CDR3 DNA: TGCAGCGTAGAACAGGGGGCAACTGAAGCTTTCTTT
clone size: .; V gene: TRBV6-5; D gene: .; J gene: TRBJ1-6; CDR3 protein: CASSYRQNSPLHF; CDR3 DNA: TGTGCCAGCAGTTACAGACAAAATTCACCCCTCCACTTT
clone size: .; V gene: TRBV5-1; D gene: .; J gene: TRBJ1-1; CDR3 protein: CASSTGGGEAFF; CDR3 DNA: TGCGCCAGCAGCACGGGTGGGGGGGAAGCTTTCTTT
clone size: .; V gene: TRBV27; D gene: TRBD1; J gene: TRBJ2-7; CDR3 protein: CASSFGTAYEQYF; CDR3 DNA: TGTGCCAGCAGTTTCGGGACAGCCTACGAGCAGTACTTC
clone size: .; V gene: TRBV5-1; D gene: TRBD2; J gene: TRBJ2-7; CDR3 protein: CASRLTGGVYEQYF; CDR3 DNA: TGCGCCAGCAGGCTTACGGGAGGTGTCTACGAGCAGTACTTC
clone size: .; V gene: TRBV7-8; D gene: TRBD1; J gene: TRBJ1-6; CDR3 protein: CASSPRTGGGGSPLHF; CDR3 DNA: TGTGCCAGCAGCCCAAGGACAGGGGGCGGTGGGTCACCCCTCCACTTT
clone size: .; V gene: TRBV7-8; D gene: .; J gene: TRBJ1-3; CDR3 protein: CASSSAGSGNTIYF; CDR3 DNA: TGTGCCAGCAGCTCCGCCGGGTCTGGAAACACCATATATTTT
clone size: .; V gene: TRBV11-2; D gene: .; J gene: TRBJ1-2; CDR3 protein: CASSPGRGNYGYTF; CDR3 DNA: TGTGCCAGCAGCCCAGGGCGGGGTAACTATGGCTACACCTTC
clone size: .; V gene: TRBV30; D gene: TRBD1; J gene: TRBJ2-7; CDR3 protein: CAWSVGTAEQYF; CDR3 DNA: TGTGCCTGGAGTGTTGGGACAGCCGAGCAGTACTTC
clone size: .; V gene: TRBV24-1; D gene: .; J gene: TRBJ1-2; CDR3 protein: CATSDVQGEGGYTF; CDR3 DNA: TGTGCCACCAGTGATGTACAGGGCGAAGGAGGCTACACCTTC
clone size: .; V gene: TRBV21-1; D gene: .; J gene: TRBJ1-5; CDR3 protein: CASSKAGKGQTNQPQHF; CDR3 DNA: TGTGCCAGCAGCAAAGCGGGGAAGGGACAGACAAATCAGCCCCAGCATTTT
clone size: .; V gene: TRBV30; D gene: .; J gene: TRBJ1-2; CDR3 protein: CAAILPLDYGYTF; CDR3 DNA: TGTGCCGCTATATTGCCGTTGGACTATGGCTACACCTTC
clone size: .; V gene: TRBV4-3; D gene: TRBD1; J gene: TRBJ1-2; CDR3 protein: CASSQERTGLTRSGYTF; CDR3 DNA: TGCGCCAGCAGCCAAGAGAGGACAGGGTTAACCCGCTCCGGCTACACCTTC
clone size: .; V gene: TRBV11-2; D gene: .; J gene: TRBJ2-7; CDR3 protein: CASSLGLTEPPYEQYF; CDR3 DNA: TGTGCCAGCAGCTTAGGTTTGACAGAACCACCCTACGAGCAGTACTTC
clone size: .; V gene: TRBV7-8; D gene: TRBD2; J gene: TRBJ2-7; CDR3 protein: CASSLASGGYEQYF; CDR3 DNA: TGTGCCAGCAGCCTCGCTAGCGGGGGATACGAGCAGTACTTC
clone size: .; V gene: TRBV7-8; D gene: TRBD2; J gene: TRBJ2-1; CDR3 protein: CASSSIRTSGGAYNEQFF; CDR3 DNA: TGTGCCAGCAGCTCAATTCGGACTAGCGGGGGGGCCTACAATGAGCAGTTCTTC
clone size: .; V gene: TRBV19; D gene: .; J gene: TRBJ1-4; CDR3 protein: CASSIGKGATNEKLFF; CDR3 DNA: TGTGCCAGTAGTATAGGGAAGGGGGCAACTAATGAAAAACTGTTTTTT
clone size: .; V gene: TRBV5-1; D gene: .; J gene: TRBJ1-2; CDR3 protein: CASSLEAGMLGYTF; CDR3 DNA: TGCGCCAGCAGCTTGGAAGCAGGGATGCTTGGCTACACCTTC
clone size: few; V gene: TRBV10-3; D gene: .; J gene: TRBJ1-5; CDR3 protein: CAISAQNQPQHF; CDR3 DNA: TGTGCCATCAGTGCTCAGAATCAGCCCCAGCATTTT
clone size: .; V gene: TRBV19; D gene: .; J gene: TRBJ1-1; CDR3 protein: CASSRYREGHTEAFF; CDR3 DNA: TGTGCCAGTAGTAGATACAGGGAGGGACACACTGAAGCTTTCTTT
clone size: .; V gene: TRBV7-9; D gene: .; J gene: TRBJ2-7; CDR3 protein: CASSFPDTPYEQYF; CDR3 DNA: TGTGCCAGCAGCTTCCCCGACACCCCCTACGAGCAGTACTTC
clone size: .; V gene: TRBV28; D gene: .; J gene: TRBJ2-5; CDR3 protein: CASSLAVQETQYF; CDR3 DNA: TGTGCCAGCAGTTTAGCGGTACAAGAGACCCAGTACTTC
clone size: once; V gene: TRBV4-3; D gene: .; J gene: TRBJ1-2; CDR3 protein: CASSPDRTNYGYTF; CDR3 DNA: TGCGCCAGCAGCCCAGACAGGACAAACTATGGCTACACCTTC
clone size: .; V gene: TRBV27; D gene: TRBD1; J gene: TRBJ1-1; CDR3 protein: CATRGGMNTEAFF; CDR3 DNA: TGTGCCACCAGGGGGGGTATGAACACTGAAGCTTTCTTT
clone size: .; V gene: TRBV9; D gene: .; J gene: TRBJ1-4; CDR3 protein: CASSVEGTPRATNEKLFF; CDR3 DNA: TGTGCCAGCAGCGTAGAAGGGACTCCCAGGGCAACTAATGAAAAACTGTTTTTT
clone size: .; V gene: TRBV11-2; D gene: .; J gene: TRBJ1-1; CDR3 protein: CASSLGGEYTEAFF; CDR3 DNA: TGTGCCAGCAGCTTAGGCGGAGAATACACTGAAGCTTTCTTT
clone size: few; V gene: TRBV6-7; D gene: .; J gene: TRBJ2-7; CDR3 protein: CASTDGGLDNLIYEQYF; CDR3 DNA: TGTGCCAGCACCGACGGTGGGCTGGACAACCTTATTTACGAGCAGTACTTC
clone size: .; V gene: TRBV29-1; D gene: .; J gene: TRBJ1-2; CDR3 protein: CSVEDGREDGYTF; CDR3 DNA: TGCAGCGTTGAAGACGGCAGGGAGGATGGCTACACCTTC
clone size: .; V gene: TRBV6-4; D gene: TRBD2; J gene: TRBJ2-7; CDR3 protein: CASNPGDYYEQYF; CDR3 DNA: TGTGCCAGCAATCCGGGGGACTATTACGAGCAGTACTTC
clone size: .; V gene: TRBV28; D gene: TRBD1; J gene: TRBJ2-5; CDR3 protein: CASSSPRGRQETQYF; CDR3 DNA: TGTGCCAGCAGCTCCCCCAGGGGGCGGCAAGAGACCCAGTACTTC